The next 30 T cell receptor beta chains were all read from a single sample in a study of T-cell memory formation after mild COVID-19. TCRdb called the 5' RACE reads again in MiXCR, with one record for every CDR3 protein. Here the sample spans about 430,000 distinct CDR3 sequences, approximately 18% being singletons. Sequencing used PBMCs or a T cell subset sorted from them (not recorded which). Source of these receptors: a man between 18 and 29 years old who had mild COVID-19 (a few samples of this study predate the infection). Cell type and time point are not known.

This CDR3 is CASSWGGTGELFF. The CDR3 DNA sequence: TGTGCCAGCAGTTGGGGGGGAACCGGGGAGCTGTTTTTT. This chain links TRBV6-5 with TRBJ2-2; 7 bases are a match to TRBD2. This CDR3 contains 13 residues. J gave up 5 bases and V 4 bases, and 1 base lay outside the gene matches. Germline-derived CDR1 and CDR2 are MNHEY and SVGAGI.

This clonotype was found a few times. This chain joins TRBV10-3 and TRBJ1-2; D is uncertain. The V end was cut by 4 bases, the J end by 4 bases, with 7 bases between. Germline V gives CDR1 ENHRY, CDR2 SYGVKD. The CDR3 contains 12 residues. The DNA of the CDR3 is TGTGCCATCAGTGCGGCAGTCTATGGCTACACCTTC. It codes for CAISAAVYGYTF.

This clonotype was detected many times. This chain links TRBV20-1 with TRBJ2-3; D possibly matches TRBD1 or TRBD2 (5 bases each). CDR1 is DFQATT, CDR2 SNEGSKA, per germline (reference sequence). The length of the CDR3 is 14 residues. V lost 4 bases to trimming and J lost 3 bases, with 14 bases between them. The DNA of the CDR3 is TGCAGTGCTACTAACAGTGGGGGTACAGATACGCAGTATTTT. This translates into CSATNSGGTDTQYF.

The table lists this clonotype with a few counts. The CDR3 DNA sequence: TGTGCCAGCAGTGCGCAGGCGGGCACTGAAGCTTTCTTT. Its protein is CASSAQAGTEAFF. V and J are TRBV12-3 or TRBV12-4 and TRBJ1-1; D gene unclear. The ends were cut back, 5 bases at V and 4 bases at J, with 11 bases in the middle. The CDR3 sequence is 13 residues long.

The chain uses TRBV7-8 and TRBJ2-7, with no clear D. In germline, CDR1 is SGHVS, CDR2 FQNEAQ. The germline V and J ends were trimmed by 5 bases and 2 bases, with 13 bases remaining between them. This CDR3 is built from 14 residues. The CDR3 sequence is CASSAATVAYEQYV. The DNA for the CDR3 is TGTGCCAGCAGCGCCGCCACAGTAGCCTACGAGCAGTACGTC.

The V gene is TRBV19, the J gene TRBJ1-5; D may be TRBD1 (5 bases). Trimming pared 3 bases from V and 6 bases from J, leaving 12 bases between. In germline, CDR1 is LNHDA, CDR2 SQIVND (reference sequence). This CDR3 has 14 residues. Here the CDR3 reads CASSMRRGIQPQHF. CDR3 bases: TGTGCCAGTAGTATGAGGAGGGGAATTCAGCCCCAGCATTTT.

A remark on this clonotype: A much bigger clone sits one base away, suggesting this may be a read error. The rearrangement links TRBV4-2 to TRBJ1-6, with 8 bases identical to TRBD1. Germline trimming cut 6 bases from V and 9 bases from J; bases unmatched to any gene: 16. There are 17 residues in the CDR3. Germline V gene sequence: CDR1 LGHNA, CDR2 YNFKEQ. CDR3 in DNA: TGTGCCAGCAGACAGCGCCTCAAAGGACAGGGTAGTTCACCCCTCCACTTT. As protein: CASRQRLKGQGSSPLHF.

The J gene is TRBJ1-2, the V gene TRBV6-6, with TRBD1 as a possible D gene (5 bases). Trimming cost V 3 bases and J 5 bases, with 10 bases left between them. The CDR3 sequence is 13 residues long. The germline gives CDR1 MNHNY, CDR2 SVGAGI (reference sequence). The CDR3 protein is CASSYQDNYGYTF. CDR3 in DNA: TGTGCCAGCAGTTATCAGGACAATTATGGCTACACCTTC.

V usage is TRBV18 and J usage is TRBJ1-1, with no clear D. Germline loops: CDR1 KGHSH, CDR2 LQKENI. This CDR3 comprises 14 residues. Trimming stripped 1 base from V and 0 bases from J, with 6 bases between. The CDR3 loop reads CASSPQAVNTEAFF. In DNA form, the CDR3 reads TGTGCCAGCTCACCACAAGCGGTGAACACTGAAGCTTTCTTT.

This clonotype was counted between two and nine times. This chain connects TRBV4-3 to TRBJ1-5; the D gene is possibly TRBD1 (5 bases). The CDR3 is 16 residues long. Germline CDR1 LGHNA, CDR2 YSLEER. Trimming shortened V by 0 bases and J by 7 bases, and 16 bases separated the two germline ends. CDR3 nucleotides: TGCGCCAGCAGCCAAGAGTCAGGGCAGGGAGGACAGCCCCAGCATTTT. Translation: CASSQESGQGGQPQHF.

The V and J genes are TRBV20-1 and TRBJ1-5; D gene ambiguous. CDR1 DFQATT and CDR2 SNEGSKA come from the germline V gene (reference sequence). The length of the CDR3 is 14 residues. Trimming removed 0 bases at V and 4 bases at J, with 10 bases between. CDR3 loop: CSAREGGTNQPQHF. CDR3 nucleotide sequence: TGCAGTGCTAGAGAGGGCGGCACGAATCAGCCCCAGCATTTT.

This clonotype was observed many times. The rearrangement uses TRBV7-3 and TRBJ2-1; a possible D gene is TRBD2 (6 bases). Looked up from germline, CDR1 is SGHTA and CDR2 is FQGTGA. The CDR3 is made up of 16 amino acids. Between the trimmed V and J ends, which lost 1 base and 5 bases, there was a span of 15 bases. CDR3 sequence: CASSLRGRGRDNEQFF. The CDR3 coding sequence is TGTGCCAGCAGCTTAAGGGGTCGGGGGAGAGACAATGAGCAGTTCTTC.

The V gene is TRBV5-1, the J gene TRBJ2-7, with 9 bases identical to TRBD1. Germline V lookup: CDR1 SGHRS, CDR2 YFSETQ. J gave up 5 bases and V 4 bases, and 10 bases lay outside the gene matches. The CDR3 is made up of 15 amino acids. In DNA form, the CDR3 reads TGCGCCAGCAGCCTCGCGGGGACAGGGCAGGACGAGCAGTACTTC. Translating gives CASSLAGTGQDEQYF.

In its sample, this clonotype was seen a few times. The V gene is TRBV5-1, the J gene TRBJ2-5; TRBD2 matches at 8 bases. The CDR3 sequence is 15 residues long. CDR1 SGHRS and CDR2 YFSETQ come from the germline V gene. J gave up 4 bases and V 4 bases, and 9 bases lay outside the gene matches. The CDR3 sequence: CASSPGLDFTETQYF. The DNA for the CDR3 is TGCGCCAGCAGCCCGGGACTAGATTTTACAGAGACCCAGTACTTC.

The chain is built from TRBV10-3 and TRBJ1-1, with D unclear. The CDR3 is 16 amino acids. V lost 0 bases to trimming and J lost 0 bases, with 11 bases between them. The germline V gene encodes CDR1 ENHRY and CDR2 SYGVKD. In DNA, the CDR3 is TGTGCCATCAGTGAGTCGAGAACAGCCCTGAACACTGAAGCTTTCTTT. This codes for CAISESRTALNTEAFF.

This clonotype was observed a few times. The chain recombines TRBV3-1 with TRBJ2-1, with 7 bases fitting TRBD2. The CDR3 extends over 13 amino acids. The trim removed 1 base at V and 8 bases at J, leaving 2 bases unmatched. Germline V CDR1 and CDR2: LGHDT, YNNKEL (reference sequence). The DNA of the CDR3 is TGTGCCAGCAGCCAAGGACGGGGGGATGAGCAGTTCTTC. Its protein product is CASSQGRGDEQFF.

This clonotype was counted a few times. V gene TRBV4-3 combines with J gene TRBJ2-5; D is tentatively TRBD1 or TRBD2 (6 bases each). The V gene's germline CDR1 is LGHNA and CDR2 YSLEER. The ends were cut back, 4 bases at V and 5 bases at J, with 17 bases in the middle. There are 15 residues in the CDR3. CDR3 bases: TGCGCCAGCAGCCGTTTCGGGGGCGCGGGGGAGACCCAGTACTTC. Protein product: CASSRFGGAGETQYF.

This clonotype appeared a few times. This chain connects TRBV7-2 to TRBJ1-2; D gene unclear. Trimming took off 5 bases at V and 0 bases at J, with 4 bases between the two ends. CDR3 size: 12 residues. The germline V gene has CDR1 SGHTA and CDR2 FQGNSA. In DNA form, the CDR3 reads TGTGCCAGCAGCGAAACTAACTATGGCTACACCTTC. Its protein is CASSETNYGYTF.

This clonotype was seen a few times. This chain uses TRBV5-1 with TRBJ1-2; D is possibly TRBD1 (5 bases). The germline V gene encodes CDR1 SGHRS and CDR2 YFSETQ. This CDR3 region has 13 residues. V was clipped by 0 bases and J by 5 bases, with 8 bases between them. CDR3 sequence: CASSLAEGYGYTF. For the CDR3, the DNA is TGCGCCAGCAGCTTGGCGGAGGGGTATGGCTACACCTTC.

This clonotype was seen many times. The rearrangement uses TRBV6-2 or TRBV6-3 and TRBJ2-1; D is unclear. The CDR3 is 12 amino acids. Trimming took off 6 bases at V and 8 bases at J, with 11 bases between the two ends. CDR1 MNHEY and CDR2 SVGEGT come from the germline V gene. The CDR3 sequence: CASSPSGDEQFF. Here the CDR3 DNA reads TGTGCCAGCAGCCCCAGTGGCGATGAGCAGTTCTTC.

The chain carries TRBV12-3 or TRBV12-4 and TRBJ1-5; TRBD1 agrees at 7 bases. Trimming cost V 6 bases and J 6 bases; bases outside gene matches: 11. The CDR3 is 15 residues long. CDR3 sequence reads: CASSGTSGGSQPQHF. Here the CDR3 DNA reads TGTGCCAGCAGCGGAACATCAGGGGGATCTCAGCCCCAGCATTTT.

Only a few counts were recorded for this clonotype. This chain joins TRBV12-3 or TRBV12-4 and TRBJ2-3; D perhaps matches TRBD1 (6 bases). The CDR3 sequence is 15 residues long. V lost 5 bases and J lost 9, with 21 bases in between. In nucleotides, the CDR3 is TGTGCCAGCAGTCAAACAGGGTTGGGCATGATCACGCAGTATTTT. Encoded protein: CASSQTGLGMITQYF.

In regard to this clonotype: This may be a read error: a much more frequent sequence differs by one nucleotide. The J gene is TRBJ2-7, the V gene TRBV5-1; possible D gene TRBD1, 8 bases. The CDR3 consists of 15 residues. Germline V gene data show CDR1 as SGHRS and CDR2 as YFSETQ. Here the CDR3 reads CDSSLGGTGAYEQYF. In nucleotides, the CDR3 is TGCGACAGCAGCTTGGGGGGGACAGGCGCCTACGAGCAGTACTTC.

This clonotype has a handful of counts. The chain carries TRBV30 and TRBJ2-5, with 7 bases lining up with TRBD2. The CDR3 spans 13 residues. CDR1 and CDR2 (germline): GTSNPN, SVGIG (reference sequence). After removal of 3 bases from V and 4 bases from J, the junction contained 5 bases not matched to a gene. The CDR3 bases are TGTGCCTGGAGCGGACTAGTGGGAGAGACCCAGTACTTC. Its protein product is CAWSGLVGETQYF.

The rearrangement links TRBV2 to TRBJ2-7, with 10 bases identical to TRBD1. The V and J ends lost 7 bases and 4 bases, in that order; junction bases with no gene match: 10. Germline V gene data show CDR1 as SNHLY and CDR2 as FYNNEI. This CDR3 comprises 15 residues. The DNA of the CDR3 is TGTGCCAGCACATCACCCGGGACAGGGGTATACGAGCAGTACTTC. Its protein is CASTSPGTGVYEQYF. Together with reference TRBV2 and TRBJ2-7, the CDR3 gives the full variable domain: EPEVTQTPSHQVTQMGQEVILRCVPISNHLYFYWYRQILGQKVEFLVSFYNNEISEKSEIFDDQFSVERPDGSNFTLKIRSTKLEDSAMYFCASTSPGTGVYEQYFGPGTRLTVT.

This chain links TRBV3-1 with TRBJ2-5; 11 bases are shared with TRBD2. CDR1 LGHDT and CDR2 YNNKEL come from the germline V gene (reference sequence). CDR3 size: 15 residues. The junction had 7 bases not matched to a gene; V was cut back by 4 bases and J by 6 bases. The CDR3 nucleotides read TGTGCCAGCAGCCCCGCACTAGCGGGGGCCAAGACCCAGTACTTC. This sequence encodes CASSPALAGAKTQYF.

This clonotype was seen at least ten times. V gene TRBV19 combines with J gene TRBJ2-2; D unresolved. The CDR3 loop spans 15 amino acids. Trimming left V 6 bases short and J 4 bases short, with 15 bases between. Germline CDR1 LNHDA, CDR2 SQIVND (reference sequence). CDR3 region: CASRYRLASTGELFF. The CDR3 DNA reads TGTGCCAGTAGATATAGGTTGGCGAGCACCGGGGAGCTGTTTTTT.

J is TRBJ2-1 and V is TRBV5-1, with TRBD2 identical over 7 bases. This CDR3 comprises 15 residues. Germline assignment: CDR1 SGHRS and CDR2 YFSETQ. V trimming: 4 bases; J trimming: 4 bases; junction bases outside the gene matches: 8. The CDR3 spells CASSHGLGGYNEQFF. In DNA form, the CDR3 reads TGCGCCAGCAGCCACGGACTAGGAGGGTACAATGAGCAGTTCTTC. Full variable domain (remainder filled in from reference TRBV5-1 and TRBJ2-1): KAGVTQTPRYLIKTRGQQVTLSCSPISGHRSVSWYQQTPGQGLQFLFEYFSETQRNKGNFPGRFSGRQFSNSRSEMNVSTLELGDSALYLCASSHGLGGYNEQFFGPGTRLTVL.

Worth noting for this clonotype: Its ends do not fully match the called genes, so a read error is possible. The chain links TRBV4-2 to TRBJ2-3; D may correspond to TRBD1 or TRBD2 (6 bases each). The CDR3 runs 17 residues. The V gene's germline CDR1 is LGHNA and CDR2 YNFKEQ. CDR3 sequence: CDSSQGEVGGNTDTQYF. CDR3 nucleotides: TGTGACAGCAGCCAGGGCGAAGTGGGGGGCAACACAGATACGCAGTATTTT.

This chain uses TRBV5-1 with TRBJ2-7; D remains ambiguous. CDR3 size: 14 residues. Between the trimmed V and J ends, which lost 0 bases and 2 bases, there was a span of 9 bases. The germline V gene has CDR1 SGHRS and CDR2 YFSETQ. The CDR3 nucleotides read TGCGCCAGCAGCTTGGTGACCGCTACCTACGAGCAGTACTTC. This codes for CASSLVTATYEQYF.